The 27 T cell receptor beta chains in this list originate from one sample, sequenced in a study of T cells in Graves' hyperthyroidism and ophthalmopathy. Amplified TCR beta CDR3 regions derived from RNA transcripts. When the TCR CDR3 underwent first-round RT-PCR, the HTBI primer set was used. TCRdb fed the multiplex PCR reads into MiXCR, producing one record per CDR3 protein. The table has some 500,000 distinct CDR3 sequences, 13% to 15% seen once. Sequenced sample: blood. The receptors here all came from a woman under 30 with Graves' hyperthyroidism.

Ten or more counts support this clonotype. The chain is built from TRBV6-1 and TRBJ2-5; 9 bases match TRBD2. The germline CDR1 and CDR2 sequences are MNHNS and SASEGT. This CDR3 comprises 15 residues. Trimming removed 6 bases from V and 2 bases from J; junction bases left unmatched: 7. CDR3 in amino acids: CASSPGTSNQETQYF. CDR3 nucleotides: TGTGCCAGCAGCCCGGGGACTAGCAATCAAGAGACCCAGTACTTC.

This clonotype appeared a few times. V and J are TRBV19 and TRBJ2-5; 9 bases line up with TRBD1. The V and J ends lost 4 bases and 5 bases, in that order; junction bases with no gene match: 8. From germline, CDR1 is LNHDA and CDR2 SQIVND (reference sequence). The CDR3 sequence is 15 residues long. CDR3 protein: CASSSYQTGGETQYF. Here the CDR3 DNA reads TGTGCCAGTAGTAGTTACCAGACAGGGGGGGAGACCCAGTACTTC.

The V and J genes are TRBV19 and TRBJ2-1; TRBD2 matches 8 bases. V gave up 5 bases and J gave up 6 bases; unmatched junction bases: 9. In germline, CDR1 is LNHDA, CDR2 SQIVND (reference sequence). The CDR3 contains 15 residues. CDR3 sequence reads: CASSGFLAGSNEQFF. Written as DNA, the CDR3 is TGTGCCAGTAGTGGGTTTTTAGCGGGGAGCAATGAGCAGTTCTTC.

This clonotype was detected a few times. The rearrangement joins TRBV18 to TRBJ2-1, with 7 bases identical to TRBD1. This CDR3 spans 16 amino acids. Germline CDR1 and CDR2: KGHSH and LQKENI. The ends lost 3 bases at V and 2 bases at J; junction bases unmatched: 7. CDR3 DNA: TGTGCCAGCTCACCCGGCCGGGACAGACCCTACAATGAGCAGTTCTTC. It codes for CASSPGRDRPYNEQFF.

At least ten counts were recorded for this clonotype. This chain links TRBV5-1 with TRBJ2-3; 8 bases are shared with TRBD2. The V gene end was trimmed by 3 bases and the J gene end by 1 base; junction bases not matched to a gene: 10. This CDR3 is 17 amino acids long. Germline assignment: CDR1 SGHRS and CDR2 YFSETQ. CDR3 loop: CASSYPQRELGTDTQYF. The CDR3 DNA follows: TGCGCCAGCAGCTACCCACAGCGGGAGTTGGGCACAGATACGCAGTATTTT.

This clonotype was seen repeatedly, ten times or more. The chain has TRBV5-8 and TRBJ1-2; D gene uncertain. This CDR3 spans 15 amino acids. Germline V gene data show CDR1 as SGHTS and CDR2 as YDEGEE. V was pared by 4 bases and J by 4 bases, with 17 bases between. The CDR3 sequence is CASSPRESNLYGYTF. The CDR3 DNA follows: TGTGCCAGCAGCCCCCGGGAGTCGAACCTCTATGGCTACACCTTC.

This rearrangement joins TRBV20-1 to TRBJ2-2; D is possibly TRBD2 (7 bases). This CDR3 is 15 amino acids long. Germline assignment: CDR1 DFQATT and CDR2 SNEGSKA (reference sequence). The germline V and J ends were trimmed by 6 bases and 4 bases, with 18 bases remaining between them. CDR3 region: CSADQRGRGTGELFF. The DNA for the CDR3 is TGCAGTGCCGACCAAAGGGGGAGGGGCACCGGGGAGCTGTTTTTT.

The CDR3: CASGESGSAYNEQFF. The CDR3 DNA follows: TGTGCCAGCGGGGAGAGCGGATCCGCCTACAATGAGCAGTTCTTC. The chain uses TRBV9 and TRBJ2-1; D perhaps matches TRBD2 (5 bases). CDR1 is SGDLS, CDR2 YYNGEE, per germline. Between the trimmed V and J ends, which lost 7 bases and 2 bases, there was a span of 16 bases. The CDR3 has 15 residues. The complete variable domain, with remaining parts taken from reference TRBV9 and TRBJ2-1, reads DSGVTQTPKHLITATGQRVTLRCSPRSGDLSVYWYQQSLDQGLQFLIQYYNGEERAKGNILERFSAQQFPDLHSELNLSSLELGDSALYFCASGESGSAYNEQFFGPGTRLTVL.

J is TRBJ2-3 and V is TRBV19, with TRBD1 matching over 7 bases. The V and J ends lost 1 base and 1 base, in that order; junction bases with no gene match: 8. Germline lookup yields CDR1 LNHDA and CDR2 SQIVND (reference sequence). The CDR3 is made up of 17 amino acids. The CDR3: CASSIGVRDRGTDTQYF. DNA of the CDR3: TGTGCCAGTAGTATAGGTGTCCGCGACAGGGGCACAGATACGCAGTATTTT. Full variable domain (missing parts from reference TRBV19 and TRBJ2-3): DGGITQSPKYLFRKEGQNVTLSCEQNLNHDAMYWYRQDPGQGLRLIYYSQIVNDFQKGDIAEGYSVSREKKESFPLTVTSAQKNPTAFYLCASSIGVRDRGTDTQYFGPGTRLTVL.

This clonotype was seen only a few times. This rearrangement joins TRBV6-1 to TRBJ2-1, with 9 bases lining up with TRBD2. Trimming at V came to 0 bases and at J to 6 bases, leaving 6 bases not matched to a gene. Germline V gene lookup returns CDR1 MNHNS and CDR2 SASEGT. The CDR3 loop spans 16 amino acids. The CDR3 coding sequence is TGTGCCAGCAGTGAAGCGCTTAGCGGGAGCGGCAATGAGCAGTTCTTC. Protein: CASSEALSGSGNEQFF.

This clonotype was recorded at least ten times. The rearrangement joins TRBV12-3 or TRBV12-4 to TRBJ2-5; no reliable D call. The V end was cut by 2 bases, the J end by 0 bases, with 13 bases between. This CDR3 spans 16 amino acids. The DNA for the CDR3 is TGTGCCAGCAGTTTAAGTGAGAACAACGACCAAGAGACCCAGTACTTC. It specifies CASSLSENNDQETQYF.

This clonotype was seen ten or more times. The rearrangement uses TRBV9 and TRBJ2-7; no clear D. The CDR3 has 13 residues. Per the germline V gene, CDR1 is SGDLS and CDR2 is YYNGEE. The V end was cut by 4 bases, the J end by 0 bases, with 8 bases between. Written as DNA, the CDR3 is TGTGCCAGCAGCCCGAGGAGCTCCTACGAGCAGTACTTC. Translation gives CASSPRSSYEQYF.

This clonotype appeared many times. V usage is TRBV12-5 and J usage is TRBJ1-1, with unresolved D. V lost 6 bases and J 1 base, leaving 9 bases between the germline ends. CDR1 and CDR2 (germline): LGHNT, FRNRAP. The CDR3 loop spans 13 amino acids. Here the CDR3 reads CASGESENTEAFF. The CDR3 nucleotides are TGTGCTAGTGGCGAGAGTGAGAACACTGAAGCTTTCTTT.

In this sample, this clonotype turned up many times. The chain links TRBV20-1 to TRBJ1-5; 7 bases are shared with TRBD1. This CDR3 is 14 amino acids long. The V segment lost 5 bases and the J segment 2 bases; nucleotides outside the gene matches: 6. CDR1 is DFQATT and CDR2 is SNEGSKA in the germline V gene (reference sequence). CDR3 sequence (DNA): TGCAGTGCTGGAACAGGGGTCGGCAATCAGCCCCAGCATTTT. It codes for CSAGTGVGNQPQHF.

This clonotype occurred a few times. The rearrangement links TRBV27 to TRBJ1-1; D is unclear. The CDR3 runs to 14 residues. With 8 bases removed from V and 0 bases from J, the gap between germline ends came to 13 bases. Germline CDR1 and CDR2: MNHEY and SMNVEV (reference sequence). The DNA for the CDR3 is TGTGCCAGCGGTGAGAAGTCTTTGAACACTGAAGCTTTCTTT. This encodes CASGEKSLNTEAFF.

The V gene is TRBV4-1, the J gene TRBJ1-5; D is unresolved. CDR1 MGHRA and CDR2 YSYEKL come from the germline V gene. The CDR3 extends over 16 amino acids. Trimming took 1 base from V and 5 from J, leaving 15 bases between them. The chain's CDR3 is CASSQGIKGPDQPQHF. The CDR3, as DNA: TGCGCCAGCAGCCAAGGGATTAAGGGCCCCGATCAGCCCCAGCATTTT.

This clonotype came up many times. V gene TRBV11-2 combines with J gene TRBJ2-1; D ambiguous. The CDR3 has 12 amino acids. Germline V lookup: CDR1 SGHAT, CDR2 FQNNGV. V was shortened by 4 bases and J by 4 bases, with 5 bases between the two germline ends. The CDR3 sequence is CASSWSYNEQFF. Here the CDR3 DNA reads TGTGCCAGCAGCTGGAGTTACAATGAGCAGTTCTTC.

At least ten counts were recorded for this clonotype. The genes are TRBV6-1 and TRBJ1-2, with 7 bases matching TRBD1. V lost 5 bases, J lost 5 bases, and 8 bases stayed unmatched. This CDR3 comprises 14 residues. Germline V gene sequence: CDR1 MNHNS, CDR2 SASEGT. Written as DNA, the CDR3 is TGTGCCAGCAGTAGTCGACAGGGAGAATATGGCTACACCTTC. It codes for CASSSRQGEYGYTF.

The chain couples TRBV5-1 to TRBJ2-3; 9 bases agree with TRBD2. Trimming took 4 bases from V and 5 from J; bases not matched to a gene: 14. Looked up from germline, CDR1 is SGHRS and CDR2 is YFSETQ. There are 17 residues in the CDR3. The DNA for the CDR3 is TGCGCCAGCAGCCCCTACTCCGGGACTAGCAGGGGAGATACGCAGTATTTT. Translated: CASSPYSGTSRGDTQYF.

At least ten counts were recorded for this clonotype. J is TRBJ2-3 and V is TRBV11-2; possibly TRBD2 for D (6 bases). V gave up 5 bases and J gave up 1 base, with 13 bases separating them. Germline V lookup: CDR1 SGHAT, CDR2 FQNNGV. The CDR3 is 15 amino acids. CDR3 in amino acids: CASSGRPGGTDTQYF. CDR3 bases: TGTGCCAGCAGCGGGAGGCCGGGAGGCACAGATACGCAGTATTTT.

In its sample, this clonotype was seen a few times. The chain has TRBV7-8 and TRBJ2-5, with D possibly matching TRBD1 (5 bases). Trimming shortened V by 4 bases and J by 5 bases, and 20 bases separated the two germline ends. The CDR3 covers 16 residues. Germline V gene lookup returns CDR1 SGHVS and CDR2 FQNEAQ. The CDR3 protein is CASSSKRRGPGETQYF. Written as DNA, the CDR3 is TGTGCCAGCAGCTCCAAGCGACGAGGCCCAGGGGAGACCCAGTACTTC.

This rearrangement joins TRBV20-1 to TRBJ2-1; no clear D gene. Germline V gene data show CDR1 as DFQATT and CDR2 as SNEGSKA (reference sequence). V was clipped by 0 bases and J by 8 bases, with 8 bases between them. The CDR3 consists of 12 residues. CDR3 region: CSARDSRHEQFF. Here the CDR3 DNA reads TGCAGTGCTAGAGATTCGAGGCATGAGCAGTTCTTC.

Many counts were recorded for this clonotype. The chain employs TRBV19 and TRBJ2-1; D ambiguous. Germline V gene data show CDR1 as LNHDA and CDR2 as SQIVND (reference sequence). The V and J ends lost 4 bases and 0 bases respectively, with 10 bases between them. The CDR3 spans 15 residues. In DNA, the CDR3 is TGTGCCAGTAGTACGAAGAAAACCTCCTACAATGAGCAGTTCTTC. This encodes CASSTKKTSYNEQFF.

Many counts were recorded for this clonotype. The chain links TRBV13 to TRBJ1-2; weak D call: TRBD1 (5 bases). V was trimmed by 7 bases and J by 7 bases, leaving 22 bases between them. Germline assignment: CDR1 PRHDT and CDR2 FYEKMQ (reference sequence). The CDR3 runs 15 residues. The CDR3 protein is CASNSPRGWLTGYTF. CDR3 in DNA: TGTGCCAGCAACTCACCGAGGGGATGGCTCACTGGCTACACCTTC.

V usage is TRBV29-1 and J usage is TRBJ2-1; 9 bases agree with TRBD1. With V trimmed by 4 bases and J by 6 bases, 10 bases remained unmatched. The CDR3 spans 15 residues. Germline-derived CDR1 and CDR2 are SQVTM and ANQGSEA. CDR3 residues: CSVVTGTGRINEQFF. CDR3 in DNA: TGCAGCGTTGTCACCGGGACAGGGAGGATCAATGAGCAGTTCTTC.

This clonotype appeared many times. The V and J genes are TRBV18 and TRBJ2-7; no clear D gene. V was shortened by 2 bases and J by 7 bases, with 12 bases between the two germline ends. CDR1 and CDR2 from the germline V gene are KGHSH and LQKENI. The CDR3 contains 13 residues. The CDR3 loop is CASSPGDTREQYV. CDR3 nucleotides: TGTGCCAGCTCACCAGGGGATACGAGGGAGCAGTACGTC.

To note about this clonotype: Since a much larger clone is just one base distant, this may be a read error. The chain joins TRBV19 to TRBJ2-7; no clear D. Trimming took off 8 bases at V and 6 bases at J, with 23 bases between the two ends. CDR1 LNHDA and CDR2 SQIVND come from the germline V gene (reference sequence). This CDR3 spans 15 amino acids. CDR3 in DNA: TGTGCCAGTTCTCAAATGAATAGCAGTGAGGCCGAGCAGTACTTC. Protein product: CASSQMNSSEAEQYF.